A single T cell receptor (beta chain) is shown here with its context. Germline assignment: CDR1 LNHDA and CDR2 SQIVND (reference sequence). The CDR3 extends over 16 amino acids. V lost 4 bases, J lost 0 bases, and 4 bases stayed unmatched. This entry comes from a study of blood T cell repertoires in COVID-19. Across the whole study: Collection of acute and convalescent COVID-19 samples took place in the United States, Italy and Spain. PBMCs, B-cell-depleted T cells, or T cells were the source of the cDNA or gDNA that made up the material.

Authors' data handling: How many nucleated cells were present was estimated from reference gene primer amplification. Using immunoSEQ multiplex PCR, the repertoire was profiled, and TCRdb retains in-frame clones only, with some absent. V and J calls and clone size are those listed in that table; D and trimming were worked out from the DNA. The profile covers 130,000 or so clones, with around 82% appearing a single time and around 10% taken by the ten largest. The receptor was derived from a human donor in a cohort sampled during active COVID-19. V usage is TRBV19 and J usage is TRBJ2-1; 9 nucleotides line up with TRBD2. Sequencing was carried out using peripheral blood. This chain's CDR3 is CASSNSGGSSYNEQFF. The DNA of the CDR3 is TGTGCCAGTAGTAACAGCGGGGGGAGCTCCTACAATGAGCAGTTCTTC.